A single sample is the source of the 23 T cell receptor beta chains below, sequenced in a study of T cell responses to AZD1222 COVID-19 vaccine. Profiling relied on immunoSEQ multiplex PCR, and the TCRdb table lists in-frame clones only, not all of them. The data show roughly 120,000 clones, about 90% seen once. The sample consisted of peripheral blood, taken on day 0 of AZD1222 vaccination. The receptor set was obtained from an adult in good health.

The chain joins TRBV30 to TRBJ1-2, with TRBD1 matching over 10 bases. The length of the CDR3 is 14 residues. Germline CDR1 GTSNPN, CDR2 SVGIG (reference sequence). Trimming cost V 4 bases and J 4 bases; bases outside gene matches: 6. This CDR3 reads CAWTRDRGIYGYTF. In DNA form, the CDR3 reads TGTGCCTGGACAAGGGACAGGGGAATCTATGGCTACACCTTC.

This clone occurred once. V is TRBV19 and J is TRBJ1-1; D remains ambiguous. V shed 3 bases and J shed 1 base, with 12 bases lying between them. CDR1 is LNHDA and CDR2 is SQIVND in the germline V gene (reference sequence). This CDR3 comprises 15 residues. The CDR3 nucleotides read TGTGCCAGTAGTATTATGAACAGCCCGAACACTGAAGCTTTCTTT. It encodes CASSIMNSPNTEAFF.

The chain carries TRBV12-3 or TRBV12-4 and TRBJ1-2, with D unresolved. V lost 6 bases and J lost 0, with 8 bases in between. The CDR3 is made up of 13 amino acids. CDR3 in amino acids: CASSPGANYGYTF. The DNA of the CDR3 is TGTGCCAGCAGCCCCGGAGCTAACTATGGCTACACCTTC.

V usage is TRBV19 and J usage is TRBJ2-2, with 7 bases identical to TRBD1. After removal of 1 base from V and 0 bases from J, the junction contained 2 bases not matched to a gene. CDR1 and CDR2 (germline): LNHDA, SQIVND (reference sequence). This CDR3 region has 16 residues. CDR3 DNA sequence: TGTGCCAGTAGTATAGGGACAGGAGCGAACACCGGGGAGCTGTTTTTT. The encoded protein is CASSIGTGANTGELFF.

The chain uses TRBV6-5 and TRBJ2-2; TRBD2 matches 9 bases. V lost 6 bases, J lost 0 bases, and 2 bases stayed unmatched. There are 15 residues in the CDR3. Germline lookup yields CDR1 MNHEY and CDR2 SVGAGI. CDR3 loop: CASRPSGTNTGELFF. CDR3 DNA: TGTGCCAGCAGGCCTAGCGGGACGAACACCGGGGAGCTGTTTTTT.

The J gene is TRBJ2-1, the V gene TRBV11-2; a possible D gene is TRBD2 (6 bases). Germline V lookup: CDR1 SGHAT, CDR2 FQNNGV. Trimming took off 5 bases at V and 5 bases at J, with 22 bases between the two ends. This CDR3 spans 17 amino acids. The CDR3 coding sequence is TGTGCCAGCAGCGGGACTCCTCGAAACCCCCCGCACAATGAGCAGTTCTTC. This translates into CASSGTPRNPPHNEQFF.

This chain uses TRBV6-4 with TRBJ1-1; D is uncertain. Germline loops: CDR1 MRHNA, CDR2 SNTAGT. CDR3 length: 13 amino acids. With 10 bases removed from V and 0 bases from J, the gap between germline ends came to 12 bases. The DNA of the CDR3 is TGTGCCATCGAAGGCGGATTGAACACTGAAGCTTTCTTT. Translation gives CAIEGGLNTEAFF.

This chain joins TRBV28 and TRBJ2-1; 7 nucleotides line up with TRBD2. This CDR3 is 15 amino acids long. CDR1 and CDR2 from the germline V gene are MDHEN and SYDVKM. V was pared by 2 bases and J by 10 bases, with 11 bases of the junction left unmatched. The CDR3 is CASSLGGSGFGEQFF. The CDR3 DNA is TGTGCCAGCAGTTTAGGCGGTAGCGGGTTTGGGGAGCAGTTCTTC.

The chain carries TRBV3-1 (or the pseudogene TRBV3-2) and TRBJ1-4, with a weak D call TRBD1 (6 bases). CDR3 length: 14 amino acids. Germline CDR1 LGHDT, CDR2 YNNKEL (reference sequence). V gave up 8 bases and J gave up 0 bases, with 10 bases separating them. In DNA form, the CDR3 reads TGTGCCAGCGGACAGCAAGCAACTAATGAAAAACTGTTTTTT. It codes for CASGQQATNEKLFF.

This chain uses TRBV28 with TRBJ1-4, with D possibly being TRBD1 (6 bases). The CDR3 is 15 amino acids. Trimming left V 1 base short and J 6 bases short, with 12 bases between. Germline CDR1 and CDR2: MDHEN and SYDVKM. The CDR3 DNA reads TGTGCCAGCAGTTTATCGGGGGCTGGTGATGAAAAACTGTTTTTT. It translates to CASSLSGAGDEKLFF.

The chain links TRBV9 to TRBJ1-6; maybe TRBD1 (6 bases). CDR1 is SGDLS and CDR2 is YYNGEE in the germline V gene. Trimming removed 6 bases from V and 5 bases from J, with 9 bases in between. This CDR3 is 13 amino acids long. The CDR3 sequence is CASNGGNNSPLHF. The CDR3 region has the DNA TGTGCCAGCAACGGGGGCAATAATTCACCCCTCCACTTT.

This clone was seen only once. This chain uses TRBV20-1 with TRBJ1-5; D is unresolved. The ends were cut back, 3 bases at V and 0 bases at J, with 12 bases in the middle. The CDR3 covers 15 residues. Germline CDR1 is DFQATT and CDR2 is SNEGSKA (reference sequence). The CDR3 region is CSASRGGNSNQPQHF. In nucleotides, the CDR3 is TGCAGTGCTAGTCGTGGAGGAAATAGCAATCAGCCCCAGCATTTT.

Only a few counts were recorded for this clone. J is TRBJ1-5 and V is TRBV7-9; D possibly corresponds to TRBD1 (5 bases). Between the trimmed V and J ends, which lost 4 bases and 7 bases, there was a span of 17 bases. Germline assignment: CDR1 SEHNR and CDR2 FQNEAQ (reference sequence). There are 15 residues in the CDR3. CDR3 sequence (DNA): TGTGCCAGCAGCTGGGGAACGACGGGGGAACAGCCCCAGCATTTT. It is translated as CASSWGTTGEQPQHF.

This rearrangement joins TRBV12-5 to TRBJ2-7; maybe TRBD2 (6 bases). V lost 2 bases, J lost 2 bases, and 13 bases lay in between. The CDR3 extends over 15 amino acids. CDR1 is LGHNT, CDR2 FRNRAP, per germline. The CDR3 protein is CASGLSMGGTYEQYF. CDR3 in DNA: TGTGCTAGTGGTTTGAGTATGGGAGGTACCTACGAGCAGTACTTC.

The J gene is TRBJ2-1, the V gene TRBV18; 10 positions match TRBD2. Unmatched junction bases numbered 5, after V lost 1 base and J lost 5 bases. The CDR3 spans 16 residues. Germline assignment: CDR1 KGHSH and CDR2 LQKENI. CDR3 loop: CASSPQREGLNNEQFF. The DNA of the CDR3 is TGTGCCAGCTCACCACAGCGGGAGGGCCTGAACAATGAGCAGTTCTTC.

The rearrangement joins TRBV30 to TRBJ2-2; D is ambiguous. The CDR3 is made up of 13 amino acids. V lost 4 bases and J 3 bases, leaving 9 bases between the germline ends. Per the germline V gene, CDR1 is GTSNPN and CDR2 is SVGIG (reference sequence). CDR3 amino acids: CAWINRYTGELFF. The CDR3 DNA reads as TGTGCCTGGATCAACCGGTACACCGGGGAGCTGTTTTTT.

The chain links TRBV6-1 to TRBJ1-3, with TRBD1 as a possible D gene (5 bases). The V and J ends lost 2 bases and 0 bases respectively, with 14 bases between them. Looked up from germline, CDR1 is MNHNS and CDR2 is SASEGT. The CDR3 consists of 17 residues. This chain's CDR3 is CASSESTGPSSGNTIYF. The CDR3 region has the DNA TGTGCCAGCAGTGAATCTACAGGACCGAGCTCTGGAAACACCATATATTTT.

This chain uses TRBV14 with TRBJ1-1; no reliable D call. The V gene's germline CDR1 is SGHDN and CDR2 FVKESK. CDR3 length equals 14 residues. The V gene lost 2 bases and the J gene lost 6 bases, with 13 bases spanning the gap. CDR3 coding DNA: TGTGCCAGCAGCCAAATGCGGGGAAGGGCTGAAGCTTTCTTT. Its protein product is CASSQMRGRAEAFF.

The CDR3, as DNA: TGTGCCAGCAGTCCACCTTCTGGGGCCAACGTCCTGACTTTC. It translates to CASSPPSGANVLTF. The rearrangement uses TRBV7-9 and TRBJ2-6; D is unresolved. V dropped 6 bases and J dropped 1 base, with 7 bases sitting between them. In germline, CDR1 is SEHNR, CDR2 FQNEAQ (reference sequence). The CDR3 runs to 14 residues. Variable domain in full (rest from reference TRBV7-9 and TRBJ2-6): DTGVSQNPRHKITKRGQNVTFRCDPISEHNRLYWYRQTLGQGPEFLTYFQNEAQLEKSRLLSDRFSAERPKGSFSTLEIQRTEQGDSAMYLCASSPPSGANVLTFGAGSRLTVL.

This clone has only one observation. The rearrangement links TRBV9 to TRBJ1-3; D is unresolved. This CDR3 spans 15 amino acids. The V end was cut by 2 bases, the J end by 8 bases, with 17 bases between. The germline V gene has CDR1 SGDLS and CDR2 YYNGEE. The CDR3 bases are TGTGCCAGCAGCGTGAACAGCGGGCTTGGGGACACCATATATTTT. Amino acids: CASSVNSGLGDTIYF.

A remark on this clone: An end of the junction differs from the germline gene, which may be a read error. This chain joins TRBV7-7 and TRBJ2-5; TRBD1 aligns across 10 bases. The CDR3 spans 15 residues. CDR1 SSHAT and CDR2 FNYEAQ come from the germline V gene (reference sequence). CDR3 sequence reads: CASSPQTGGAQTQYF. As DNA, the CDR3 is TGTGCTAGCAGCCCGCAGACAGGGGGCGCCCAGACCCAGTACTTC. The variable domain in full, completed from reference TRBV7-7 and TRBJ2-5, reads GAGVSQSPRYKVTKRGQDVTLRCDPISSHATLYWYQQALGQGPEFLTYFNYEAQPDKSGLPSDRFSAERPEGSISTLTIQRTEQRDSAMYRCASSPQTGGAQTQYFGPGTRLLVL.

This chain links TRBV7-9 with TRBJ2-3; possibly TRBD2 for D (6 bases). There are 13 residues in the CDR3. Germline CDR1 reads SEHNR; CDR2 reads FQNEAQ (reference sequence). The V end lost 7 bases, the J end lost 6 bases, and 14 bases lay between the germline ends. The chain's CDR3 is CASIHGTSDTQYF. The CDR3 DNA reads TGTGCCAGCATCCACGGGACTTCGGATACGCAGTATTTT.

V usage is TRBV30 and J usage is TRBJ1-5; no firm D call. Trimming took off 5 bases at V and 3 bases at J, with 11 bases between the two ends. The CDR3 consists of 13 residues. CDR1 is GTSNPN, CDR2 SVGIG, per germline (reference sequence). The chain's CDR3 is CAWGRGTNQPQHF. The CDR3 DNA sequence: TGTGCCTGGGGGCGGGGTACCAATCAGCCCCAGCATTTT.